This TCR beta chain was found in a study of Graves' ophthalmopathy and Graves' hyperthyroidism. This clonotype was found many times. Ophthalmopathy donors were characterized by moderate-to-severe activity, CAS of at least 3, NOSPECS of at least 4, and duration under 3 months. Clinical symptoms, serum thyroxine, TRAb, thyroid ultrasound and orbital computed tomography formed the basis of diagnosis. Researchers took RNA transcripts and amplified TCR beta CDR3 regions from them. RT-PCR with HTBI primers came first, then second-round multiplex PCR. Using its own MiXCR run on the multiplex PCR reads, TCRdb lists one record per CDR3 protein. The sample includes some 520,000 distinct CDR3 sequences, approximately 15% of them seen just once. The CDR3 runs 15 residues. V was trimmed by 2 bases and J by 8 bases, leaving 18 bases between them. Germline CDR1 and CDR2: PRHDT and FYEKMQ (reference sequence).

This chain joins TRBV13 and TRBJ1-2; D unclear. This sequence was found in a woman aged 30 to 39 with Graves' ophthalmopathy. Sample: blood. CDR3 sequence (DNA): TGTGCCAGCAGCTTAAGTCCAGCATCCCGGTTCGGCTACACCTTC. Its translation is CASSLSPASRFGYTF.